This entry features one TCR beta chain sequence. Its antigen target is currently unknown. Nothing much larger sits one base from this clone, and base qualities are not available. The data originate from a study of T cell repertoires in cytomegalovirus infection (dated by TCRdb to about 2019). For the study in its entirety: Because public TCR beta signatures pointed to carriage of CMV infection together with the matching HLA type, the HLA type of each donor mattered for the analysis.

V drops 6 bases and J drops 4 bases, leaving 15 bases in between. Taken from cysteine to phenylalanine, the CDR3 has 14 residues. The retained sequence is limited to the CDR3, 42 bases, with the frame set at the first base. CDR1 MNHEY and CDR2 SVGEGT were looked up in the germline V gene. The instrument was an Illumina HiSeq 1500. Clones were called with MiXCR by TCRdb after fastp trimmed the public reads at Q25, and only in-frame beta chains were retained. CDR3 protein sequences are deduplicated, and each keeps its most common genes and DNA. This sample is represented by approximately 500,000 distinct CDR3 sequences; around a quarter of them were singletons. Jointly, the top ten make up less than 15% of the sample. Results and caveats for the whole study, not just this receptor: The ex vivo response was dominated by HLA-C-restricted CMV-specific TCR beta clonotypes, which also provided the single most frequent clonotype in two of eight donors. In both this cohort and an independent cohort of 352 donors, the cumulative frequency of public TCR beta family members distinguished carriers of CMV infection plus the relevant HLA type.

The sample consisted of PBMCs. The rearranged segments are TRBV6-2 or TRBV6-3 and TRBJ1-2; TRBD1 is possibly the D segment (5 matching bases). The receptor was derived from a human donor in good health (CMV status not recorded). Some clones in this sample may be carry-over from other donors' samples. Here is the DNA: TGTGCCAGCAGAGACAGCGCCCTCGGCTATGGCTACACCTTC. This encodes CASRDSALGYGYTF.